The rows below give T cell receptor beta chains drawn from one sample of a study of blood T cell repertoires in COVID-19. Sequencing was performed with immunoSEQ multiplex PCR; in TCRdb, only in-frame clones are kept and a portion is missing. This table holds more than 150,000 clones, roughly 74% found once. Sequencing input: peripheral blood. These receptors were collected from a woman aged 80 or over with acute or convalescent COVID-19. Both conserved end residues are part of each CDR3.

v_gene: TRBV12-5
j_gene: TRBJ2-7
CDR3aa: CASGPNSGRTSYEQYF

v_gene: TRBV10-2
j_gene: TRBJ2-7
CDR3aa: CASSESTGGYEQYF

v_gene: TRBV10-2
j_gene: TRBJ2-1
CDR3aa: CASSPPRQGAGNEQFF

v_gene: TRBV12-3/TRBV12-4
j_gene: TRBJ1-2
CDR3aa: CASSLDRGYGYTF

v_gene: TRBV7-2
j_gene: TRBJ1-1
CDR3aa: CASSSRRGREAFF

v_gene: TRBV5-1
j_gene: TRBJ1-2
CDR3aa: CASRLQGGGYTF

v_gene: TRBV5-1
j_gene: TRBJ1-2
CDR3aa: CASSLGLGAYGYTF

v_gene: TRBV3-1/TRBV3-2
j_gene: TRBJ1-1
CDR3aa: CASSQGAGEAFF

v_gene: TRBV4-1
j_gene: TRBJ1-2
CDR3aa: CASSQRWTGKNYGYTF

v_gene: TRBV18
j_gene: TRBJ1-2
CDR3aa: CASSSQGDYGYTF

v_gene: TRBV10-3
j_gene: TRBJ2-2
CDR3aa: CAISGTRESTGELFF

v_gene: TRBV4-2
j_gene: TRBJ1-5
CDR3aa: CASNQGSNSNQPQHF

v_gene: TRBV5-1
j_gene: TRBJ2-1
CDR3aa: CASSFGRGGAGNEQFF

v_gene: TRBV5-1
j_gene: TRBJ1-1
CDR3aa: CASSFSNTEAFF

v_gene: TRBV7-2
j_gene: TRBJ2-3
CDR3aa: CASSFSIGTDTQYF

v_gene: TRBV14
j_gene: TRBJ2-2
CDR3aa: CASSPTLGTGVAGELFF

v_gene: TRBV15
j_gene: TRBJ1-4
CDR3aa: CATSRDSGGRDEKLFF

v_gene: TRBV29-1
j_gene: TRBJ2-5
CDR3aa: CSVERQVGETQYF

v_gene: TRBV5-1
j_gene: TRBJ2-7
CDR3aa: CASSLEASASYEQYF

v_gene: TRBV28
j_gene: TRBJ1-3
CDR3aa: CASSFTSSGNTIYF

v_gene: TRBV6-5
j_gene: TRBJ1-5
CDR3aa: CASGSDRGQPQHF

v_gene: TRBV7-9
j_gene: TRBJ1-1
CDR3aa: CASTREQENTEAFF

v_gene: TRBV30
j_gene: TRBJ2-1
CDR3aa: CAWSRTSGYNEQFF

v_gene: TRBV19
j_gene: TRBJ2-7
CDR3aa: CASSVGQGYEQYF

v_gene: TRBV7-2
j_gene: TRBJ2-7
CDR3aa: CASSLGSGGIYEQYF

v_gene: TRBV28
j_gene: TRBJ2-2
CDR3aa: CASSPRDRTPGELFF

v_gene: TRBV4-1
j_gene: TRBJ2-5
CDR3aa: CASSPGGGLQRRREETQYF

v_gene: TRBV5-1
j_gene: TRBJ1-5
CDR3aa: CASSRSGTGGQPQHF

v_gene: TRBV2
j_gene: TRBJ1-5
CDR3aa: CASSEEGRARNQPQHF

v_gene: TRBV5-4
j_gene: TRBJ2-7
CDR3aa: CASSLAPGTVYEQYF

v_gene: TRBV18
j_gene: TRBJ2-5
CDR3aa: CASSPQGASGKETQYF

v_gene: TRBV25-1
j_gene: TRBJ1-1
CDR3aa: CASKGAVTTEAFF

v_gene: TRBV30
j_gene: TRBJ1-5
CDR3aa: CAWSVARQGRVSNQPQHF

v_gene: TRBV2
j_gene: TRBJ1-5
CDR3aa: CASSPTGGWQPQHF

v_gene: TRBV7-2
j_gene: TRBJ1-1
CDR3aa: CASSFNHQGTEAFF

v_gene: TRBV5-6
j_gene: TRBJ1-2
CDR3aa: CASSLRGGSYYGYTF

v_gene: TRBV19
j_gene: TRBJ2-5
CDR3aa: CASSGLGAGKETQYF

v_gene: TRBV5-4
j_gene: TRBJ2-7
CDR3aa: CASSLGGATYEQYF

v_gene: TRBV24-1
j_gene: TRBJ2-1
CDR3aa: CATSETRLSSYNEQFF

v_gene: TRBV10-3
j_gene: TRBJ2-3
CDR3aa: CAISVGAGGPFGTDTQYF

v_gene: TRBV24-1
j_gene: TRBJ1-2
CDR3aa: CATSAQGVDGYTF

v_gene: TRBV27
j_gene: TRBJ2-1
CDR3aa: CASSLRLGQGGNEQFF

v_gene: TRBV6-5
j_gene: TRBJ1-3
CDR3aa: CASSYSWDRGNTIYF